The clone carrying this TCR beta chain came up a few times. Its specificity is not known. The sample originates from a study of radiotherapy plus CTLA-4 blockade in lung cancer. Study summary: Objective responses were documented in around a sixth of patients, with disease control in around 30%. Study-wide results and limits: The study found tumor-derived TCR clones expanded in blood after radiotherapy plus ipilimumab. The best predictor of response was reported to be early blood T cell clone dynamics, with interferon-beta.

V gave up 5 bases and J gave up 0 bases, with 13 bases separating them. Germline V gives CDR1 KGHSH, CDR2 LQKENI. The CDR3 consists of 15 residues. Ipilimumab-mediated CTLA-4 blockade plus focal radiation was given to patients having chemo-refractory metastatic non-small-cell lung cancer. Clones were read by immunoSEQ multiplex PCR, and TCRdb kept only the in-frame ones, dropping some. Among around 41,000 clones listed, roughly 67% were seen once. Sequenced here: peripheral blood, sampled from a patient treated with radiotherapy plus ipilimumab. The origin of this receptor is a human donor with non-small cell lung cancer who had a partial response to radiotherapy plus ipilimumab. V usage is TRBV18 and J usage is TRBJ1-1; perhaps TRBD1 as D (6 bases). The CDR3 sequence is CASSFTTGMNTEAFF. CDR3 DNA: TGTGCCAGCTCATTTACAACAGGGATGAACACTGAAGCTTTCTTT.